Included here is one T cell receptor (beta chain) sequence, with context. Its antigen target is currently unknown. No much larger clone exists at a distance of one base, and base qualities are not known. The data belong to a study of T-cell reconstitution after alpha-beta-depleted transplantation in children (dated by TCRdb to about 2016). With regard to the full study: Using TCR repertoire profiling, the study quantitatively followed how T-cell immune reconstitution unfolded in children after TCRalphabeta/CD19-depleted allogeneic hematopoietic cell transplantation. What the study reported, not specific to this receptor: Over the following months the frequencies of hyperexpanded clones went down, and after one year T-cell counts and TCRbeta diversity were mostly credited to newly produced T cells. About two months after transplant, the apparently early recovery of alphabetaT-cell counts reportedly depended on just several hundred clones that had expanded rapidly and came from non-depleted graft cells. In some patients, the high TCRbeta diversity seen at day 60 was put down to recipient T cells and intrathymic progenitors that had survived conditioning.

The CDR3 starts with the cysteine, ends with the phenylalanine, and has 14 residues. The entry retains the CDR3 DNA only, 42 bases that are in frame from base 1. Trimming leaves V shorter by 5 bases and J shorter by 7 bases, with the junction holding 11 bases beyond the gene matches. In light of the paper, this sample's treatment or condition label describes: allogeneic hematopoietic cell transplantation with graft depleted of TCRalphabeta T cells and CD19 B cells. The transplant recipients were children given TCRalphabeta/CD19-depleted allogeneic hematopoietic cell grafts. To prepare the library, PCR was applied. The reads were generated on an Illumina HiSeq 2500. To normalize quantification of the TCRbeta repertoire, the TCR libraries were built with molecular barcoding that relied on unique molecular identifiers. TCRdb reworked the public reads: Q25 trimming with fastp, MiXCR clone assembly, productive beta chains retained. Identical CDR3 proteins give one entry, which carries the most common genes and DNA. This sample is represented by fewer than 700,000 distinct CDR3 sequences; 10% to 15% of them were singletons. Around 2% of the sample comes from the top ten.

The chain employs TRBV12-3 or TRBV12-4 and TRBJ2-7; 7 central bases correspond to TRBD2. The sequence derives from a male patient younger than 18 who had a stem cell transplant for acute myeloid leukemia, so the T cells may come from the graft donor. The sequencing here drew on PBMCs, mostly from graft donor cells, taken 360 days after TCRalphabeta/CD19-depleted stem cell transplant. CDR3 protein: CASSPVTPGGEQYF. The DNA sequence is TGTGCCAGCAGTCCCGTGACTCCCGGGGGGGAGCAGTACTTC.